Listed here are 12 T cell receptor beta chains from one sample, sequenced in a study of T cells in Graves' hyperthyroidism and ophthalmopathy. RNA transcripts yielded amplified TCR beta CDR3 regions. HTBI primers were used for first-round RT-PCR of the TCR CDR3. TCRdb re-analysed the multiplex PCR reads in MiXCR, keeping a single row per CDR3 protein. The table lists under 350,000 distinct CDR3 sequences, 21% of them singletons. The sequenced material came from blood. Receptors originate from a woman in her forties or fifties with Graves' hyperthyroidism.

This clonotype occurred a few times. This chain uses TRBV12-3 or TRBV12-4 with TRBJ1-2; 7 nucleotides line up with TRBD1. J lost 9 bases, V lost 5 bases, and 9 bases had no gene match. This CDR3 comprises 13 residues. The DNA of the CDR3 is TGTGCCAGCAGTCCGTGGGACAGTCCGAGCTACACCTTC. Translated: CASSPWDSPSYTF.

The V and J genes are TRBV7-6 and TRBJ1-6, with a weak D call TRBD1 (5 bases). The CDR3 runs 17 residues. Trimming cost V 2 bases and J 6 bases, with 17 bases left between them. CDR1 SGHVS and CDR2 FNYEAQ come from the germline V gene. CDR3 DNA sequence: TGTGCCAGCAGCTTATCGGCGGGGGTTTTCGGTAATTCACCCCTCCACTTT. Translation: CASSLSAGVFGNSPLHF. Combining the CDR3 with reference TRBV7-6 and TRBJ1-6 gives the whole variable domain GAGVSQSPRYKVTKRGQDVALRCDPISGHVSLYWYRQALGQGPEFLTYFNYEAQQDKSGLPNDRFSAERPEGSISTLTIQRTEQRDSAMYRCASSLSAGVFGNSPLHFGNGTRLTVT.

The V gene is TRBV20-1, the J gene TRBJ1-5; no reliable D call. The germline V gene encodes CDR1 DFQATT and CDR2 SNEGSKA (reference sequence). V was pared by 0 bases and J by 9 bases, with 15 bases between. The CDR3 consists of 14 residues. CDR3 DNA: TGCAGTGCTAGAGACACGGCAGGTTCCCGGCCCCAGCATTTT. It is translated as CSARDTAGSRPQHF.

The rearrangement joins TRBV10-1 to TRBJ1-1, with 8 bases aligning to TRBD1. The CDR3 extends over 14 amino acids. Trimming at V came to 6 bases and at J to 10 bases, leaving 13 bases not matched to a gene. In germline, CDR1 is WNHNN, CDR2 SYGVQD (reference sequence). The CDR3 sequence: CASSTQGGDLGAFF. CDR3 in DNA: TGCGCCAGCAGCACACAGGGGGGGGACCTGGGAGCTTTCTTT.

In its sample, this clonotype was seen many times. This chain connects TRBV6-1 to TRBJ2-7; D possibly uses TRBD1 or TRBD2 (6 bases each). Germline assignment: CDR1 MNHNS and CDR2 SASEGT. The CDR3 loop spans 15 amino acids. V lost 2 bases, J lost 2 bases, and 13 bases lay in between. The DNA for the CDR3 is TGTGCCAGCAGTGAAATCACAGGGAGGACCTACGAGCAGTACTTC. Protein product: CASSEITGRTYEQYF.

This chain joins TRBV5-6 and TRBJ2-7; D remains unclear. Germline values: CDR1 SGHDT, CDR2 YYEEEE. The CDR3 extends over 14 amino acids. V was cut by 0 bases and J by 7 bases, with 14 bases left in between. CDR3 sequence: CASSLELTPGEQYF. CDR3 nucleotides: TGTGCCAGCAGCTTGGAATTAACACCCGGGGAGCAGTACTTC.

This clonotype has ten or more counts. V usage is TRBV5-5 and J usage is TRBJ2-7; D might be TRBD1 (6 bases). CDR1 is SGHKS and CDR2 is YYEKEE in the germline V gene (reference sequence). CDR3 length equals 13 residues. Trimming shortened V by 3 bases and J by 5 bases, and 12 bases separated the two germline ends. The DNA for the CDR3 is TGTGCCAGCAGCTCCTATCAGGGGAACGAGCAGTACTTC. Protein sequence: CASSSYQGNEQYF.

The rearrangement joins TRBV5-1 to TRBJ1-1; no reliable D call. With 0 bases removed from V and 3 bases from J, the gap between germline ends came to 12 bases. The germline gives CDR1 SGHRS, CDR2 YFSETQ. The CDR3 totals 15 residues. CDR3 DNA: TGCGCCAGCAGCTTGGGTACGGGATTCGACACTGAAGCTTTCTTT. This sequence encodes CASSLGTGFDTEAFF.

This clonotype was seen a few times. The chain carries TRBV5-4 and TRBJ2-3; D not resolved. The V and J ends lost 3 bases and 2 bases respectively, with 4 bases between them. Germline V gene sequence: CDR1 SGHNT, CDR2 YYREEE (reference sequence). This CDR3 contains 12 residues. The CDR3 here is CASSSLTDTQYF. The CDR3, as DNA: TGTGCCAGCAGCTCCCTCACAGATACGCAGTATTTT.

This clonotype has only a few counts. The chain employs TRBV29-1 and TRBJ2-7; D remains ambiguous. With 1 base removed from V and 5 bases from J, the gap between germline ends came to 9 bases. This CDR3 region has 12 residues. Germline V gene data show CDR1 as SQVTM and CDR2 as ANQGSEA. The CDR3 DNA sequence: TGCAGCGTTGAAGGGGCTATCAACGAGCAGTACTTC. Translating gives CSVEGAINEQYF.

Ten or more counts support this clonotype. The chain couples TRBV6-1 to TRBJ2-5; D unclear. The germline V and J ends were trimmed by 7 bases and 5 bases, with 17 bases remaining between them. The CDR3 sequence is 14 residues long. The germline CDR1 and CDR2 sequences are MNHNS and SASEGT. In DNA form, the CDR3 reads TGTGCCAGCATGGCGGTCAAACTGGGGGAGACCCAGTACTTC. Translated: CASMAVKLGETQYF.

Many counts were recorded for this clonotype. The chain uses TRBV20-1 and TRBJ2-2; 9 nucleotides line up with TRBD2. The CDR3 extends over 15 amino acids. The J segment lost 4 bases and the V segment lost 1 base, leaving 4 bases of the junction unmatched. Germline V gene sequence: CDR1 DFQATT, CDR2 SNEGSKA (reference sequence). The CDR3 region is CSARAFSGSTGELFF. The CDR3 DNA reads TGCAGTGCTAGAGCGTTTAGCGGGAGCACCGGGGAGCTGTTTTTT.